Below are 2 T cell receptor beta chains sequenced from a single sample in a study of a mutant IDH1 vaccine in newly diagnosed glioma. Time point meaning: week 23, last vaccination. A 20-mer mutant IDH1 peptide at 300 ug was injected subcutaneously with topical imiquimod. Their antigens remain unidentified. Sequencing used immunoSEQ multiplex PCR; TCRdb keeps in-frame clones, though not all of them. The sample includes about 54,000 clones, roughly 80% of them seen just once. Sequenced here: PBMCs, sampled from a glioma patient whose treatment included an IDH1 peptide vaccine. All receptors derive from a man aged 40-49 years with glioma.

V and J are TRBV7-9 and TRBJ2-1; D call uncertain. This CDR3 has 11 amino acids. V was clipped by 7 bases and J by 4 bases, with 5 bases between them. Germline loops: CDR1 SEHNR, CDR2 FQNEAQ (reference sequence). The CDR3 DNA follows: TGTGCCAGCACCCCGTACAATGAGCAGTTCTTC. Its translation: CASTPYNEQFF.

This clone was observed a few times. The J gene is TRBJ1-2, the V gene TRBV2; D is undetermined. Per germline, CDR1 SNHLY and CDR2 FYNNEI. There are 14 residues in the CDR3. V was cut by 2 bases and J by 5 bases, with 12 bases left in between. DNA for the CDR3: TGTGCCAGCAGTGAAACCAAGCCCCGGTATGGCTACACCTTC. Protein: CASSETKPRYGYTF. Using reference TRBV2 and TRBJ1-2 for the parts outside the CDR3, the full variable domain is EPEVTQTPSHQVTQMGQEVILRCVPISNHLYFYWYRQILGQKVEFLVSFYNNEISEKSEIFDDQFSVERPDGSNFTLKIRSTKLEDSAMYFCASSETKPRYGYTFGSGTRLTVV.